Included here is one T cell receptor beta chain sequence, with context. The data were taken from a study of T cells after somatic rescue of genetic block. Per germline, CDR1 LGHNT and CDR2 FRNRAP. Trimming cost V 3 bases and J 1 base; bases outside gene matches: 10. CDR3 length equals 17 residues. TCRdb's copy holds only in-frame clones and misses some; the assay was immunoSEQ multiplex PCR. The profile covers 14,000 to 15,000 clones, with over 60% appearing a single time and 28% taken by the ten largest. The TCR originated in a man between 18 and 35 years old. Sequences were obtained from peripheral blood mononuclear cells (PBMCs). The V call is TRBV12-5, the J call TRBJ2-5, with 8 bases aligning to TRBD1. The CDR3 sequence is CASGFLSRTGTQETQYF. The CDR3 DNA sequence: TGTGCTAGTGGTTTCCTCTCCAGGACAGGGACCCAAGAGACCCAGTACTTC.